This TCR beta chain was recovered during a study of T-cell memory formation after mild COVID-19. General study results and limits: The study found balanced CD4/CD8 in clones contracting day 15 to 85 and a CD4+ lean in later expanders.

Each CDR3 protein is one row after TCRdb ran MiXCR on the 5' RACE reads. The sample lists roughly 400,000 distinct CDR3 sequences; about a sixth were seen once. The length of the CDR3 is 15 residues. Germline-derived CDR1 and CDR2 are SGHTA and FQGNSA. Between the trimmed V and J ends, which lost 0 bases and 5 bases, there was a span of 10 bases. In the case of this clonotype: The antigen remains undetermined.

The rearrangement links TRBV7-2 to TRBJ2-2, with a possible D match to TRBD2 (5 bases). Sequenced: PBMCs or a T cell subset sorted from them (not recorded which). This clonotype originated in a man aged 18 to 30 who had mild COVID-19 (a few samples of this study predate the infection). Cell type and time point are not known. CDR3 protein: CASSLALSGTGELFF. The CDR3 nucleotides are TGTGCCAGCAGCTTAGCCTTGTCGGGGACCGGGGAGCTGTTTTTT.